The rows below give T cell receptor beta chains drawn from one sample of a study of T cells after yellow fever vaccination. Each CDR3 protein gets one entry after TCRdb re-called the 5' RACE reads with MiXCR. The top ten clones hold around 15% of a sample with 550,000 to 750,000 distinct CDR3 sequences, about 13% of them seen once. The input for sequencing was PBMCs, taken on the day of the yellow fever booster vaccination. These receptors all stem from a young man who received the YFV17D yellow fever vaccine. Each CDR3 is given with its conserved first and last residue. A D gene is named only where the DNA matches it firmly. Where a row states a size, it is once, few, many or the class of an expanded clone; other rows omit it.

D: NA
V: TRBV20-1
J: TRBJ2-2
size: NA
CDR3: CSARGGGRGFSTGELFF
DNA: TGCAGTGCTAGGGGGGGAGGGAGGGGGTTCTCCACCGGGGAGCTGTTTTTT

D: NA
V: TRBV2
J: TRBJ1-1
size: NA
CDR3: CASSAYTEAFF
DNA: TGTGCCAGCAGTGCGTACACTGAAGCTTTCTTT

D: TRBD2
V: TRBV20-1
J: TRBJ2-3
size: few
CDR3: CSARDHTSGAEDTQYF
DNA: TGCAGTGCTAGAGATCACACTAGCGGAGCCGAGGATACGCAGTATTTT

D: TRBD2
V: TRBV11-1
J: TRBJ2-5
size: NA
CDR3: CASTLSGKETQYF
DNA: TGTGCCAGCACCCTCAGCGGGAAAGAGACCCAGTACTTC

D: NA
V: TRBV30
J: TRBJ2-1
size: few
CDR3: CAWGLGSYNEQFF
DNA: TGTGCCTGGGGTCTCGGCTCCTACAATGAGCAGTTCTTC

D: TRBD2
V: TRBV19
J: TRBJ2-1
size: NA
CDR3: CASSIVRTREQFF
DNA: TGTGCCAGTAGTATAGTCCGGACTAGAGAGCAGTTCTTC

D: TRBD2
V: TRBV20-1
J: TRBJ2-3
size: NA
CDR3: CSARVLAGRTDTQYF
DNA: TGCAGTGCTAGAGTTTTAGCGGGACGCACAGATACGCAGTATTTT

D: TRBD2
V: TRBV7-9
J: TRBJ2-5
size: few
CDR3: CASSAGLAGGWETQYF
DNA: TGTGCCAGCAGCGCCGGACTAGCGGGAGGGTGGGAGACCCAGTACTTC

D: TRBD1
V: TRBV7-2
J: TRBJ2-7
size: NA
CDR3: CASSLARGLEQYF
DNA: TGTGCCAGCAGCTTAGCGAGGGGGCTCGAGCAGTACTTC

D: NA
V: TRBV12-3/TRBV12-4
J: TRBJ2-7
size: few
CDR3: CASSFTRSHEQYF
DNA: TGTGCCAGCAGTTTTACCCGGAGCCACGAGCAGTACTTC

D: NA
V: TRBV7-9
J: TRBJ2-7
size: NA
CDR3: CATEMGGTPLLDEQYF
DNA: TGTGCCACCGAGATGGGCGGGACTCCACTTTTGGACGAGCAGTACTTC

D: NA
V: TRBV12-5
J: TRBJ2-7
size: NA
CDR3: CASGLGQGEQYF
DNA: TGTGCTAGTGGTTTGGGCCAGGGCGAGCAGTACTTC

D: TRBD2
V: TRBV10-3
J: TRBJ2-3
size: NA
CDR3: CAISPGGVGTDTQYF
DNA: TGTGCCATCAGCCCCGGGGGGGTCGGCACAGATACGCAGTATTTT

D: NA
V: TRBV28
J: TRBJ2-7
size: NA
CDR3: CASSSPSRDPTYEQYF
DNA: TGTGCCAGCAGTTCTCCCTCCCGGGACCCCACCTACGAGCAGTACTTC

D: NA
V: TRBV7-8
J: TRBJ2-2
size: few
CDR3: CASSLEAGRNTGELFF
DNA: TGTGCCAGCAGCTTAGAAGCGGGTCGGAACACCGGGGAGCTGTTTTTT

D: TRBD2
V: TRBV9
J: TRBJ2-7
size: many
CDR3: CASSVSGGPLHEQYF
DNA: TGTGCCAGCAGCGTCTCGGGAGGGCCACTCCACGAGCAGTACTTC

D: TRBD1
V: TRBV6-1
J: TRBJ2-5
size: NA
CDR3: CASRKQGALLQETQYF
DNA: TGTGCCAGCAGGAAACAGGGGGCCCTCCTACAAGAGACCCAGTACTTC

D: NA
V: TRBV20-1
J: TRBJ2-5
size: NA
CDR3: CSAFRTTSGTQYF
DNA: TGCAGTGCCTTCAGGACTACCTCAGGGACCCAGTACTTC

D: NA
V: TRBV2
J: TRBJ2-1
size: NA
CDR3: CASRGKVPFF
DNA: TGTGCCAGCAGGGGGAAGGTGCCGTTCTTC

D: TRBD2
V: TRBV5-1
J: TRBJ2-3
size: many
CDR3: CASGSTSGSDTQYF
DNA: TGCGCCAGCGGATCAACTAGCGGGAGTGATACGCAGTATTTT

D: TRBD1
V: TRBV5-4
J: TRBJ2-2
size: few
CDR3: CASSGDRGVAGELFF
DNA: TGTGCCAGCAGCGGGGACAGGGGTGTCGCCGGGGAGCTGTTTTTT

D: TRBD1
V: TRBV3-1
J: TRBJ1-1
size: few
CDR3: CASSQKTGMSAFF
DNA: TGTGCCAGCAGCCAAAAGACAGGGATGTCAGCTTTCTTT

D: NA
V: TRBV6-5
J: TRBJ2-7
size: few
CDR3: CASSYSWLASDEQYF
DNA: TGTGCCAGCAGTTACTCGTGGCTAGCAAGCGACGAGCAGTACTTC

D: NA
V: TRBV29-1
J: TRBJ2-7
size: NA
CDR3: CSVGRSGPTYEQYF
DNA: TGCAGCGTTGGGCGTAGTGGGCCAACCTACGAGCAGTACTTC

D: NA
V: TRBV5-1
J: TRBJ1-1
size: NA
CDR3: CASSLVAGPEAFF
DNA: TGCGCCAGCAGCTTGGTCGCGGGACCTGAAGCTTTCTTT

D: NA
V: TRBV4-3
J: TRBJ2-5
size: NA
CDR3: CASSQRVSRHPGETQYF
DNA: TGCGCCAGCAGCCAGCGGGTGAGTCGGCACCCGGGAGAGACCCAGTACTTC

D: NA
V: TRBV12-3/TRBV12-4
J: TRBJ2-7
size: NA
CDR3: CASSLGHQVLNERYF
DNA: TGTGCCAGCAGTTTAGGGCACCAGGTCTTAAACGAGCGGTACTTC

D: NA
V: TRBV20-1
J: TRBJ1-4
size: NA
CDR3: CSAKDGEKLFF
DNA: TGCAGTGCTAAAGACGGAGAAAAACTGTTTTTT

D: TRBD2
V: TRBV12-3/TRBV12-4
J: TRBJ2-1
size: few
CDR3: CASSLEREVNEQFF
DNA: TGTGCCAGCAGTTTGGAGCGGGAGGTAAATGAGCAGTTCTTC